These T cell receptor beta chains were read from a single sample in a study of shared clonotypes between healthy human individuals. Generated by immunoSEQ multiplex PCR, the TCRdb table keeps only in-frame clones and is missing some. This table holds about 2.1 million clones, about 94% found once. Sequenced input: naive CD8+ T cells from PBMCs. Source of these receptors: a man younger than 35 in good health. Some clones in this sample may be carry-over from other donors' samples. Both conserved end residues are part of each CDR3. Fields, in order: J gene, D gene, clone size, V gene, CDR3 protein, CDR3 DNA. The D gene is left open where the match is weak. Size tells how often a clone was seen (once, few, many) or the class of an expanded clone, and some rows leave it out.

TRBJ1-2 - - TRBV13 CASSLRQGTNYGYTF TGTGCCAGCAGCTTGAGGCAGGGGACTAACTATGGCTACACCTTC
TRBJ1-1 - once TRBV5-4 CASSLDRRNTEAFF TGTGCCAGCAGCTTGGACAGGAGGAACACTGAAGCTTTCTTT
TRBJ2-7 TRBD1 - TRBV27 CASSSRGSDEQYF TGTGCCAGCAGTTCCAGGGGGAGCGACGAGCAGTACTTC
TRBJ2-7 TRBD2 - TRBV6-5 CASSKGLVPYEQYF TGTGCCAGCAGCAAGGGACTAGTCCCCTACGAGCAGTACTTC
TRBJ2-3 TRBD2 - TRBV27 CASSGLAGITDTQYF TGTGCCAGCAGTGGCCTAGCGGGAATCACAGATACGCAGTATTTT
TRBJ2-3 - - TRBV18 CASSPTGTKADTQYF TGTGCCAGCTCACCGACAGGAACCAAAGCAGATACGCAGTATTTT
TRBJ2-1 - - TRBV27 CASSSKGYNEQFF TGTGCCAGCAGTTCGAAGGGATACAATGAGCAGTTCTTC
TRBJ2-2 - once TRBV7-9 CASSSREGDTGELFF TGTGCCAGCAGCTCCAGGGAGGGGGACACCGGGGAGCTGTTTTTT
TRBJ1-5 - - TRBV7-8 CASSLTPKSGTGGQPQHF TGTGCCAGCAGCTTAACACCCAAGAGTGGGACGGGCGGTCAGCCCCAGCATTTT
TRBJ2-1 - - TRBV27 CASSLSGSSSYNEQFF TGTGCCAGCAGTTTAAGCGGGTCGAGCTCCTACAATGAGCAGTTCTTC
TRBJ2-7 TRBD2 - TRBV11-1 CASSSRLAGINEQYF TGTGCCAGCAGCTCCCGACTAGCGGGTATCAACGAGCAGTACTTC
TRBJ1-1 - - TRBV9 CASSPGDRSFGQAFF TGTGCCAGCAGCCCTGGAGACAGATCTTTTGGCCAAGCTTTCTTT
TRBJ2-2 - - TRBV5-6 CASSPGPNTGELFF TGTGCCAGCAGCCCGGGTCCGAACACCGGGGAGCTGTTTTTT
TRBJ2-3 TRBD1 - TRBV27 CASSLKGALTDTQYF TGTGCCAGCAGTTTAAAGGGGGCGCTGACAGATACGCAGTATTTT
TRBJ1-1 - - TRBV6-6 CASSYSRDIEAFF TGTGCCAGCAGTTACTCGAGAGACATTGAAGCTTTCTTT
TRBJ2-5 - - TRBV5-6 CASSLPTWTVQETQYF TGTGCCAGCAGCCTTCCTACCTGGACAGTCCAAGAGACCCAGTACTTC
TRBJ1-1 TRBD1 - TRBV28 CASSLWDRGNTEAFF TGTGCCAGCAGTTTATGGGACAGGGGGAACACTGAAGCTTTCTTT
TRBJ1-1 - - TRBV5-5 CASSLEFRGAPEAFF TGTGCCAGCAGCTTGGAATTTAGAGGGGCCCCTGAAGCTTTCTTT
TRBJ2-7 - - TRBV21-1 CASSKARREAPRGHAEQYF TGTGCCAGCAGCAAAGCGAGGAGGGAGGCTCCCAGGGGACACGCCGAGCAGTACTTC
TRBJ1-4 TRBD1 - TRBV9 CASSVGTGGFEKLFF TGTGCCAGCAGCGTTGGGACAGGGGGCTTTGAAAAACTGTTTTTT
TRBJ1-5 - - TRBV13 CASSASTDPDWAQHF TGTGCCAGCAGCGCCTCGACAGACCCCGACTGGGCCCAGCATTTT
TRBJ1-5 TRBD1 once TRBV5-8 CASSFGGTGDNQPQHF TGTGCCAGCAGCTTCGGAGGGACAGGCGACAATCAGCCCCAGCATTTT
TRBJ2-3 - - TRBV9 CASSPLFAGTDTQYF TGTGCCAGCAGCCCCCTCTTCGCGGGGACAGATACGCAGTATTTT
TRBJ1-3 - - TRBV4-3 CASSQELPREGIGLDTIYF TGCGCCAGCAGCCAAGAGCTCCCGAGGGAGGGAATTGGTCTGGACACCATATATTTT
TRBJ2-3 - - TRBV4-1 CASSQDLGSTDTQYF TGCGCCAGCAGCCAAGATCTTGGCAGCACAGATACGCAGTATTTT
TRBJ2-3 TRBD2 - TRBV7-6 CASSLVGAGGTSGTDTQYF TGTGCCAGCAGCTTAGTCGGAGCGGGAGGCACTTCAGGCACAGATACGCAGTATTTT
TRBJ1-2 - - TRBV7-9 CASSLEGITYGYTF TGTGCCAGCAGCTTAGAAGGGATCACCTATGGCTACACCTTC
TRBJ2-5 TRBD2 - TRBV19 CASSWSSGRMKETQYF TGTGCCAGTAGTTGGAGTAGCGGGCGGATGAAAGAGACCCAGTACTTC
TRBJ1-1 TRBD1 once TRBV10-3 CAISPDRAEAFF TGTGCCATCAGTCCGGACAGGGCTGAAGCTTTCTTT
TRBJ2-3 - - TRBV28 CASSLGGNTDTQYF TGTGCCAGCAGTTTAGGAGGAAACACAGATACGCAGTATTTT
TRBJ2-1 TRBD1 - TRBV15 CATSRGPGQGHNEQFF TGTGCCACCAGCAGAGGCCCCGGACAGGGGCACAATGAGCAGTTCTTC
TRBJ1-2 TRBD1 - TRBV7-3 CASSNWDRSIYGYTF TGTGCCAGCAGCAACTGGGACAGATCAATCTATGGCTACACCTTC
TRBJ2-5 - once TRBV9 CASSVRGSGGETQYF TGTGCCAGCAGCGTAAGAGGGTCGGGCGGAGAGACCCAGTACTTC
TRBJ2-1 - - TRBV2 CATLRGSLHQNNEQFF TGTGCCACCTTGAGGGGATCCCTTCACCAAAACAATGAGCAGTTCTTC
TRBJ2-1 TRBD2 - TRBV15 CATSRTKRDNYNEQFF TGTGCCACCAGCAGAACCAAGCGGGATAACTACAATGAGCAGTTCTTC
TRBJ2-1 - - TRBV4-2 CASSQGGMDEQFF TGTGCCAGCAGCCAAGGGGGTATGGATGAGCAGTTCTTC
TRBJ2-6 - - TRBV9 CATEGAGANVLTF TGTGCCACCGAGGGTGCGGGGGCCAACGTCCTGACTTTC
TRBJ2-4 - - TRBV9 CASNPGETGVDLAKNIQYF TGTGCCAGCAATCCTGGGGAGACCGGGGTAGATCTAGCCAAAAACATTCAGTACTTC
TRBJ2-3 TRBD1 - TRBV12-5 CASGLVTGGSTDTQYF TGTGCTAGTGGTTTGGTAACAGGGGGAAGCACAGATACGCAGTATTTT
TRBJ1-2 - once TRBV28 CASSFLRVWDYGYTF TGTGCCAGCAGTTTTCTCAGGGTGTGGGACTATGGCTACACCTTC
TRBJ2-3 - - TRBV9 CASSVVGRSTDTQYF TGTGCCAGCAGCGTAGTCGGGAGAAGCACAGATACGCAGTATTTT
TRBJ2-1 - once TRBV4-1 CASSQDNGKTNEQFF TGCGCCAGCAGCCAAGATAATGGGAAAACAAATGAGCAGTTCTTC
TRBJ2-4 - - TRBV7-9 CASSLSGLYF TGTGCCAGCAGCCTCAGCGGCCTATACTTC
TRBJ1-3 TRBD1 once TRBV5-4 CATKLGQGGGNTIYF TGTGCCACCAAGTTGGGACAGGGGGGCGGAAACACCATATATTTT
TRBJ2-7 TRBD1 - TRBV28 CATMRDRVHEQYF TGTGCCACTATGCGGGACAGGGTCCACGAGCAGTACTTC
TRBJ2-1 - - TRBV6-1 CASSEWQPLEQFF TGTGCCAGCAGTGAATGGCAACCTTTGGAGCAGTTCTTC
TRBJ2-3 - once TRBV14 CASSHGSRDTQYF TGTGCCAGCAGCCACGGGTCACGAGATACGCAGTATTTT
TRBJ2-3 TRBD1 - TRBV7-3 CASSPTGGTDTQYF TGTGCCAGCAGCCCGACAGGGGGCACAGATACGCAGTATTTT
TRBJ2-7 - - TRBV27 CASSSRVGTYEQYF TGTGCCAGCAGTTCTAGAGTTGGAACCTACGAGCAGTACTTC
TRBJ2-1 - - TRBV5-1 CASSLQRQPQGRSEQFF TGCGCCAGCAGCCTCCAAAGACAACCCCAGGGCAGGAGTGAGCAGTTCTTC
TRBJ2-1 - - TRBV6-1 CASSVSRSSYNEQFF TGTGCCAGCAGTGTTTCACGGAGCTCCTACAATGAGCAGTTCTTC
TRBJ1-1 - few TRBV29-1 CSVGGRPNTEAFF TGCAGCGTTGGGGGCAGACCGAACACTGAAGCTTTCTTT
TRBJ2-1 TRBD1 - TRBV2 CASSEWGTGDYNEQFF TGTGCCAGCAGTGAATGGGGGACAGGGGACTACAATGAGCAGTTCTTC